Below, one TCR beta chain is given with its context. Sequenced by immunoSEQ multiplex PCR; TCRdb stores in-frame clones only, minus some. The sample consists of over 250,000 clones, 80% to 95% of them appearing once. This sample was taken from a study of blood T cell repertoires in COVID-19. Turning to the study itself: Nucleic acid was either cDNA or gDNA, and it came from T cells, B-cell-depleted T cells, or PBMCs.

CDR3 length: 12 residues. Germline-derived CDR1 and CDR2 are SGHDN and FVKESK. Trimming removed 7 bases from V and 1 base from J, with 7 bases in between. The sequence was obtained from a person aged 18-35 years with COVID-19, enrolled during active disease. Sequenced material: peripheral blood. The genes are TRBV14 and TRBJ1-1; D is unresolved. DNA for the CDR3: TGTGCCAGCAAGATCGGGAACACTGAAGCTTTCTTT. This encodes CASKIGNTEAFF.